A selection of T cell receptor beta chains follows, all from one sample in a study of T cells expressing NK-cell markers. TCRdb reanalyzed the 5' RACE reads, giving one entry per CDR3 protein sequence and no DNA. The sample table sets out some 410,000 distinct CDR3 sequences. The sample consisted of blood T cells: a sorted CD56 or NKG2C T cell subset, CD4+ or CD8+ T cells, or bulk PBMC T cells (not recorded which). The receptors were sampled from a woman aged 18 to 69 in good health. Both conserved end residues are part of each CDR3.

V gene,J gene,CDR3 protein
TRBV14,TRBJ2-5,CASSQESDGYTETQYF
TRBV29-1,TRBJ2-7,CSVEAPDRETYEQYF
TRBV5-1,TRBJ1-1,CASSLAGQGGTEAFF
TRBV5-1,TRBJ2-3,CASSLGTTDTQYF
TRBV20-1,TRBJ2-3,CSASSGGTDTQYF
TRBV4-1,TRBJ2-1,CASRVGTSGSDNEQFF
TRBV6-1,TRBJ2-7,CASSPGRRGEQYF
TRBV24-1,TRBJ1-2,CATSDRTGIGYTF
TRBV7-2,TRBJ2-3,CASSLIPGVGGTDTQYF
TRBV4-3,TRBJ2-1,CASSQDLAAYNEQFF
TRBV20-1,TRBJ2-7,CSARDLAGGTYEQYF
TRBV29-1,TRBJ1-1,CSVEDGTLEMENTEAFF
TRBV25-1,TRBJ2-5,CASSEYEGGAQETQYF
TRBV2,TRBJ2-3,CASRYGLAATDTQYF
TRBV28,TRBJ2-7,CASSPSIPGEQYF
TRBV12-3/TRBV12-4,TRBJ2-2,CASRPQVLTGELFF
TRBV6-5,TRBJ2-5,CASSYSSGGSGETQYF
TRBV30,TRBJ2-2,CAWRTSGTGELFF
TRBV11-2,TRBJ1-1,CASSSYRDLNTEAFF
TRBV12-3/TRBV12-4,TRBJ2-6,CASSFQRWTSGANVLTF
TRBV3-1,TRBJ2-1,CASSQEGALGGEQFF
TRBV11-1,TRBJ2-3,CASSLTVSGRFTATDTQYF
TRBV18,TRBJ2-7,CASSPPGLARELSYEQYF
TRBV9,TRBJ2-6,CASSVEEYFSGANVLTF
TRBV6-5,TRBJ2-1,CASSYGGAPYNEQFF
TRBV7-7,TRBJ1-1,CASSLDDRWGNRVCTEAFF
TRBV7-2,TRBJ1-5,CASSPIPGGGFQPQHF
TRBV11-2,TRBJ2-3,CASSSPRGGEVRTDTQYF
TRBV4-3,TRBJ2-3,CASSQDLWLATADTQYF
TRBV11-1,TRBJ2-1,CASSLSSGGQSYNEQFF
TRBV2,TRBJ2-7,CAIQPGSRYEQYF
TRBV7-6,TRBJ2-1,CASSSEGFSYNEQFF
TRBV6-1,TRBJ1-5,CASSPPGGREAQHF
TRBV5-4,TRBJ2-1,CASSLFDEQFF
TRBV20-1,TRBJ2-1,CSARRGGSGRIWNEQFF
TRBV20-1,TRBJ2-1,CSGNPGTNNNEQFF
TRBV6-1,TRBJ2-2,CASQAGSNTGELFF
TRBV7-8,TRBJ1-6,CASSFYTSTLGSPLHF
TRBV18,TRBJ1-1,CASSPGLGENTEAFF
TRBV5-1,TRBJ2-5,CASSLVSGEETQYF
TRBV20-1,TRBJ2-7,CSASGKGGAGVYEQYF
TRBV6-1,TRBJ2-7,CASSRGLAGTYEQYF
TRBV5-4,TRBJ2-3,CASSRFSRGTDTQYF
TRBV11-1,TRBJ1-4,CASSLSKFGTSTRDYNEKLFF
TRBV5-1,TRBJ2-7,CASSLEDRPYEQYF
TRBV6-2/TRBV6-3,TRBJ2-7,CASSFGTSGYYYEQYF
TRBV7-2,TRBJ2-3,CASSLWGSPSDTQYF
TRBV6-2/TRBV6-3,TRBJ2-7,CASSYSPSTYEQYF
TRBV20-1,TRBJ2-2,CSAEDQGYAGELFF
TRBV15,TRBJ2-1,CATSPGHYNEQFF